A single T cell receptor (beta chain) is shown here with its context. Its antigen remains unknown. Sequencing used immunoSEQ multiplex PCR; TCRdb keeps in-frame clones, though not all of them. The table lists some 80,000 clones, around 81% of them singletons, with over 20% in the top ten. Germline lookup yields CDR1 MNHNS and CDR2 SASEGT. V was pared by 8 bases and J by 0 bases, with 14 bases between. The CDR3 spans 14 residues. The sample comes from a study of radiotherapy plus CTLA-4 blockade in lung cancer. As for the study in general: Disease control was achieved by just over 30% of patients, and objective responses by over 15%.

General study findings and limits: The best prediction of response reportedly came from early blood T cell clone dynamics, with interferon-beta. In blood, TCR clones derived from the tumor expanded after radiotherapy plus ipilimumab.

Chemo-refractory metastatic non-small-cell lung cancer patients were treated with focal radiation plus CTLA-4 blockade with ipilimumab. The source is a human donor with non-small cell lung cancer whose response to radiotherapy plus ipilimumab could not be evaluated. Some clones in this sample may be carry-over from other donors' samples. The starting material was peripheral blood, obtained from a patient treated with radiotherapy plus ipilimumab. V usage is TRBV6-1 and J usage is TRBJ2-7, with a possible D match to TRBD1 (5 bases). DNA of the CDR3: TGTGCCAGCTCCATTGGGGCGCTCTCCTACGAGCAGTACTTC. It specifies CASSIGALSYEQYF.